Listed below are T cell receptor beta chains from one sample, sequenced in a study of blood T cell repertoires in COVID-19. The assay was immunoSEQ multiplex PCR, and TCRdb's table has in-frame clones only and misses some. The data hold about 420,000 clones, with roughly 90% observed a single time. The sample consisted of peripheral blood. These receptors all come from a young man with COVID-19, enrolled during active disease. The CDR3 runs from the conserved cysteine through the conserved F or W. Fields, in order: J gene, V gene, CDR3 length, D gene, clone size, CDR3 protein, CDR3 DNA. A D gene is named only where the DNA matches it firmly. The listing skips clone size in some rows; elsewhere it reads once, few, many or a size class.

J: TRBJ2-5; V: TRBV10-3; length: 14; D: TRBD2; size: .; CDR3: CAISLSSGQETQYF; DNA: TGTGCCATCAGCCTTTCTAGCGGCCAAGAGACCCAGTACTTC
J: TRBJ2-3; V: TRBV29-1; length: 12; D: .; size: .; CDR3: CSVVTGTDTQYF; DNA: TGCAGCGTTGTAACAGGGACAGATACGCAGTATTTT
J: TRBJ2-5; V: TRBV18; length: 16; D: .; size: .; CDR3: CASSPPGHLEQETQYF; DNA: TGTGCCAGCTCACCACCGGGACATTTAGAACAAGAGACCCAGTACTTC
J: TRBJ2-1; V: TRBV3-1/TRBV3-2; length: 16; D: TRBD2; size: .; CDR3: CASSPGLAGDRGGQFF; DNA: TGTGCCAGCAGCCCCGGTTTAGCGGGAGACCGAGGGGGGCAGTTCTTC
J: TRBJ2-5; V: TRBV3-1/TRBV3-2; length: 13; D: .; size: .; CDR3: CASSHAQTETQYF; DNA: TGTGCCAGCAGCCATGCACAAACGGAGACCCAGTACTTC
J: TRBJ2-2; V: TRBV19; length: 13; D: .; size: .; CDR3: CASTEGANGELFF; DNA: TGTGCCAGTACGGAGGGGGCGAACGGGGAGCTGTTTTTT
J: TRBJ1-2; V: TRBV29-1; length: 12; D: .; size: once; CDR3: CSVEGSGGGYTF; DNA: TGCAGCGTTGAAGGTTCCGGGGGTGGCTACACCTTC
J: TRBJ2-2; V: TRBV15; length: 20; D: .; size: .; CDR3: CATSRDHLRARGANTGELFF; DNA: TGTGCCACCAGCAGAGATCACCTTCGCGCTCGTGGTGCGAACACCGGGGAGCTGTTTTTT
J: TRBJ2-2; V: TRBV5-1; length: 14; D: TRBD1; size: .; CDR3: CASRTTGGTGELFF; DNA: TGCGCCAGCAGAACAACAGGGGGCACCGGGGAGCTGTTTTTT
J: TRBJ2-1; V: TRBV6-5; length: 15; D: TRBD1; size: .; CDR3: CASSLGQGALNEQFF; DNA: TGTGCCAGCAGTTTGGGACAGGGGGCTTTGAATGAGCAGTTCTTC
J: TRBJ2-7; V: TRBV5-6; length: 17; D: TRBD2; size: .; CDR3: CASSLWTGGLSSYEQYF; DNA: TGTGCCAGCAGCTTGTGGACGGGGGGGCTCTCCTCCTACGAGCAGTACTTC
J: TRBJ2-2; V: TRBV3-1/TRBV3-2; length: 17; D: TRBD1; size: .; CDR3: CASSRGVTGGASGELFF; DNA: TGTGCCAGCAGCCGAGGGGTGACAGGGGGCGCCTCCGGGGAGCTGTTTTTT
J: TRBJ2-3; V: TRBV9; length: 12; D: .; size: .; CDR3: CASSVGSSTQYF; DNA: TGTGCCAGCAGCGTAGGGAGCAGTACGCAGTATTTT
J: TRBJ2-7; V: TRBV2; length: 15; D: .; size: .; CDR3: CASSGGPATSYEQYF; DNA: TGTGCCAGCTCAGGAGGACCCGCAACTTCCTACGAGCAGTACTTC
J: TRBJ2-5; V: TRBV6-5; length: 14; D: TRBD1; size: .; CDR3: CASSVGTAQETQYF; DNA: TGTGCCAGCAGCGTAGGGACAGCCCAAGAGACCCAGTACTTC
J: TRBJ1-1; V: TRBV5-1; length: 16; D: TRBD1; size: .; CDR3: CASSGGTVYYSTEAFF; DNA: TGCGCCAGCAGCGGGGGGACAGTATATTACTCAACTGAAGCTTTCTTT
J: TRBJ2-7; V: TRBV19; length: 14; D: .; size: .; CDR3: CASSSSGLSYEQYF; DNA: TGTGCCAGTAGCTCAAGCGGGTTATCCTACGAGCAGTACTTC
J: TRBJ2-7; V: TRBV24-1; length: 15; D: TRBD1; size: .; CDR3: CATRTGTGSSCEQYF; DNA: TGTGCCACTCGAACCGGGACAGGGAGTTCCTGCGAGCAGTACTTC
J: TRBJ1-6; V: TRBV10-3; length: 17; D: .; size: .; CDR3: CAISLAPVSSYNSPLHF; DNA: TGTGCCATCAGTCTGGCACCAGTCAGCTCCTATAATTCACCCCTCCACTTT
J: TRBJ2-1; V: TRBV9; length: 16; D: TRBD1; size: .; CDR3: CASSVGSETGFNEQFF; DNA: TGTGCCAGCAGCGTAGGATCAGAGACAGGGTTCAATGAGCAGTTCTTC
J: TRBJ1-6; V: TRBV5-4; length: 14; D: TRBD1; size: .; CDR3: CASSHRDRHSPLHF; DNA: TGTGCCAGCAGTCACCGGGACAGACATTCACCCCTCCACTTT
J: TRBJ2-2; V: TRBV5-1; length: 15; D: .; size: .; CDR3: CASSLDPGSTGELFF; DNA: TGCGCCAGCAGCTTGGATCCAGGATCCACCGGGGAGCTGTTTTTT
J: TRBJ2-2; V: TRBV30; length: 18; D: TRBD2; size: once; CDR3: CAWSPLWLAGGETGELFF; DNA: TGTGCCTGGAGTCCCCTATGGCTAGCGGGAGGGGAGACCGGGGAGCTGTTTTTT
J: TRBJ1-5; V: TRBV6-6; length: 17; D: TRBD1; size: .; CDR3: CASSLPRTGNGNQPQHF; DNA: TGTGCCAGCAGTCTCCCAAGGACAGGGAATGGCAATCAGCCCCAGCATTTT
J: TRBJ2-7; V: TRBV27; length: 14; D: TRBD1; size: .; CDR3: CASSIQGAEYEQYF; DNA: TGTGCCAGCAGTATACAGGGGGCGGAGTACGAGCAGTACTTC
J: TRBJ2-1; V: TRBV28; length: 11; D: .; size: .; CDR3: CASSLRYEQFF; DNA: TGTGCCAGCAGTTTGAGGTATGAGCAGTTCTTC
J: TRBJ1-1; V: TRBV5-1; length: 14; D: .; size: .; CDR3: CASSPGGRGTEAFF; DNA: TGCGCCAGCAGCCCTGGGGGTAGGGGGACTGAAGCTTTCTTT
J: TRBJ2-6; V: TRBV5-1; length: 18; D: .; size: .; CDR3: CASSLTGTFSSGANVLTF; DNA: TGCGCCAGCAGCTTAACCGGGACATTCAGCTCTGGGGCCAACGTCCTGACTTTC
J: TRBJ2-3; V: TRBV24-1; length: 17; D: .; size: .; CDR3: CATSDGARVLGPDTQYF; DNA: TGTGCCACCAGTGACGGAGCCAGGGTTTTGGGCCCAGATACGCAGTATTTT
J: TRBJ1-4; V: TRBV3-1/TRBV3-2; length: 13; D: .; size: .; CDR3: CASSQDLGYKLFF; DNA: TGTGCCAGCAGCCAAGATCTGGGCTACAAACTGTTTTTT
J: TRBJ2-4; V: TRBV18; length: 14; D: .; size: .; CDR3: CASSGPSNKNIQYF; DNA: TGTGCCAGCTCAGGCCCCTCGAACAAAAACATTCAGTACTTC
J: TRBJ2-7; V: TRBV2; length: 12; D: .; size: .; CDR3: CASSDTGYEQYF; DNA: TGTGCCAGCAGTGACACGGGCTACGAGCAGTACTTC
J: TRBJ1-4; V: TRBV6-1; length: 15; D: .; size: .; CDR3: CASSEGAGPNEKLFF; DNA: TGTGCCAGCAGTGAAGGGGCAGGGCCAAATGAAAAACTGTTTTTT
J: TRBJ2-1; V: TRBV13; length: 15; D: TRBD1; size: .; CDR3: CASSYPGGPTNEQFF; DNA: TGTGCCAGCAGCTACCCAGGGGGACCCACCAATGAGCAGTTCTTC
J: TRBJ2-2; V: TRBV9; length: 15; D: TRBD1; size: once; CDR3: CASTGTATNTGELFF; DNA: TGTGCCAGCACCGGGACAGCCACGAACACCGGGGAGCTGTTTTTT
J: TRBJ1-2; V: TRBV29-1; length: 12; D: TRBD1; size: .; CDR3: CSVDRGDYGYTF; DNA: TGCAGCGTTGACAGGGGGGACTATGGCTACACCTTC
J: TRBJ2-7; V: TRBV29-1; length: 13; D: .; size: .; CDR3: CSVEGRGDYEQYF; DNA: TGCAGCGTTGAGGGGCGGGGAGACTACGAGCAGTACTTC
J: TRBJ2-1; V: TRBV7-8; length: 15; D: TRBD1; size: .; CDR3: CASSLGGGLYNEQFF; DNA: TGTGCCAGCAGCTTAGGAGGGGGCCTCTACAATGAGCAGTTCTTC
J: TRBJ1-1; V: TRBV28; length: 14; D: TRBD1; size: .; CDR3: CASSPQGANTEAFF; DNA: TGTGCCAGCAGCCCCCAGGGGGCGAACACTGAAGCTTTCTTT
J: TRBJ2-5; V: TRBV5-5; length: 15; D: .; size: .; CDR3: CASSLGTRQQETQYF; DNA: TGTGCCAGCAGCTTGGGTACCCGACAGCAAGAGACCCAGTACTTC
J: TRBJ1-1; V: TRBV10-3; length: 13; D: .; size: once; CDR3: CAITFSGDTEAFF; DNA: TGTGCCATCACCTTCTCAGGGGACACTGAAGCTTTCTTT
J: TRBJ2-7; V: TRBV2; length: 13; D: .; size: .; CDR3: CASSSVRSYEQYF; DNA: TGTGCCAGCAGTTCTGTTCGCTCCTACGAGCAGTACTTC
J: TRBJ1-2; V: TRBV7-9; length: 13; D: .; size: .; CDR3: CASSSTGSDGYTF; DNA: TGTGCCAGCAGCTCAACAGGGTCTGATGGCTACACCTTC
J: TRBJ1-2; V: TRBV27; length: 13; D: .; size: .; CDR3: CASSFQGNYGYTF; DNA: TGTGCCAGCAGTTTTCAGGGGAACTATGGCTACACCTTC
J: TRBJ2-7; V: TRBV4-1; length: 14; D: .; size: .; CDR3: CASSQVSGFYEQYF; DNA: TGCGCCAGCAGCCAAGTATCAGGTTTCTACGAGCAGTACTTC
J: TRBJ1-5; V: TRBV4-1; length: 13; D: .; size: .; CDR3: CASSQVRGQPQHF; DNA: TGCGCCAGCAGCCAAGTTCGCGGTCAGCCCCAGCATTTT
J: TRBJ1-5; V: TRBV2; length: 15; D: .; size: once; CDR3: CASSEDRSSNQPQHF; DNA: TGTGCCAGCAGTGAAGACAGAAGCTCCAATCAGCCCCAGCATTTT
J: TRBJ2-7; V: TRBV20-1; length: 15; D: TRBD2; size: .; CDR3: CSASGTSGGSYEQYF; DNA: TGCAGTGCTAGTGGGACTAGCGGGGGATCCTACGAGCAGTACTTC
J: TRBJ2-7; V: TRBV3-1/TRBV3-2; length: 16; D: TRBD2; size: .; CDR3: CASSQERAGGIGEQYF; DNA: TGTGCCAGCAGCCAAGAACGAGCGGGGGGGATTGGCGAGCAGTACTTC
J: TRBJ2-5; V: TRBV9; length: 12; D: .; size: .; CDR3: CASGRGQETQYF; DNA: TGTGCCAGCGGGCGGGGACAAGAGACCCAGTACTTC